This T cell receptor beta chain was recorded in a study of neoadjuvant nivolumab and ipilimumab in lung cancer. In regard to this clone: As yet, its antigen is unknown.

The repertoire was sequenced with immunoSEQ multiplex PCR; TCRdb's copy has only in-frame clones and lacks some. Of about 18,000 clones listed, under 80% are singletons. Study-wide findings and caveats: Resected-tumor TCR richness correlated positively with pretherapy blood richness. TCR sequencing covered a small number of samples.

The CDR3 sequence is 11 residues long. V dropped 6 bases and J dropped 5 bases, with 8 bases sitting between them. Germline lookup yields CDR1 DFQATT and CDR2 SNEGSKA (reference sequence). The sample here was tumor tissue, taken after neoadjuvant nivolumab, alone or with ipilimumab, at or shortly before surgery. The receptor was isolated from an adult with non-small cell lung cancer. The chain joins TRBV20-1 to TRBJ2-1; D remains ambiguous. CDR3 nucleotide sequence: TGCAGTGCGGCAGTCCACAATGAGCAGTTCTTC. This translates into CSAAVHNEQFF.